This TCR beta chain was captured by sequencing in a study of T-cell reconstitution after alpha-beta-depleted transplantation in children. Study-wide results and caveats: The origin of alpha-beta T cells about two months after transplant was reportedly several hundred expanded graft clones. Surviving recipient cells, namely T cells and thymic progenitors, were the source of high day-60 TCRbeta diversity in some patients. T cells produced anew were the main source of T-cell counts and diversity one year after transplant.

Preparation of the TCRbeta library involved a method that used unique molecular identifiers. One entry per CDR3 protein results from TCRdb running MiXCR on the PCR reads. The sample includes around 250,000 distinct CDR3 sequences, 20% to 30% of them seen just once. The ends lost 5 bases at V and 4 bases at J; junction bases unmatched: 7. The CDR3 sequence is 15 residues long. At least ten counts were recorded for this clonotype. Its specificity is unknown. This sequence originates from a girl aged 2 to 9 with Fanconi anemia, due to receive a stem cell transplant. The sequences come from PBMCs, collected before TCRalphabeta/CD19-depleted stem cell transplant. J is TRBJ2-7 and V is TRBV12-3 or TRBV12-4; 11 bases fit TRBD2. The CDR3 here is CASSTLAGAVYEQYF. The CDR3 DNA reads TGTGCCAGCAGTACACTAGCGGGGGCCGTTTACGAGCAGTACTTC.